The source of this T cell receptor (beta chain) is a study of T-cell reconstitution after alpha-beta-depleted transplantation in children. This clonotype was counted once. CDR1 is MDHEN, CDR2 SYDVKM, per germline. There are 14 residues in the CDR3. V lost 5 bases to trimming and J lost 8 bases, with 15 bases between them. Preparation of the TCRbeta library was carried out with unique molecular identifiers. TCRdb itself ran the PCR reads through MiXCR, one entry per CDR3 protein. The sample holds about 500,000 distinct CDR3 sequences, approximately 29% seen once. This chain joins TRBV28 and TRBJ2-2, with D possibly called TRBD1 or TRBD2 (5 bases each). This receptor was obtained from a human donor who donated a stem cell graft to a child with aplastic anemia. Here the sequenced sample was PBMCs from the stem cell graft donor, taken from the stem cell graft. CDR3 region: CASSPPGALGELFF. The DNA of the CDR3 is TGTGCCAGCAGTCCTCCCGGGGCCCTAGGGGAGCTGTTTTTT.